This T cell receptor (beta chain) was sequenced during a study of cytomegalovirus exposure and HLA in healthy donors. Study-wide results and limits: Later analysis demonstrated an association between a missense DCLRE1C variant and TCR beta V- and J-gene trimming. With DRB1 most and HLA-C fewest, TCR association rates differed between HLA loci in a later analysis. Researchers reported in a later analysis that common viral pathogens appeared linked to several top clusters.

Worth noting for this clone: Its antigen is not identified.

Primers included in the PCR were 60 Vbeta and 13 Jbeta primers. Assay used: immunoSEQ multiplex PCR; TCRdb lists only in-frame clones, some missing. The sample has 150,000 to 200,000 clones, approximately 81% seen once. Germline CDR1 MDHEN, CDR2 SYDVKM. J gave up 2 bases and V 4 bases, and 7 bases lay outside the gene matches. There are 15 residues in the CDR3. Sequencing was done on a sample of PBMCs. The TCR sequence derives from a man aged 18 to 35 in good health and CMV-seronegative. The chain carries TRBV28 and TRBJ2-7; TRBD2 matches at 8 bases. The CDR3 spells CASSSPGTRTYEQYF. The DNA of the CDR3 is TGTGCCAGCAGTTCCCCCGGGACTAGAACCTACGAGCAGTACTTC. The full variable domain, with the rest looked up from reference TRBV28 and TRBJ2-7, is DVKVTQSSRYLVKRTGEKVFLECVQDMDHENMFWYRQDPGLGLRLIYFSYDVKMKEKGDIPEGYSVSREKKERFSLILESASTNQTSMYLCASSSPGTRTYEQYFGPGTRLTVT.